This T cell receptor (beta chain) comes out of a study of CD8+ T cells in alopecia areata. The CDR3 is 12 amino acids. Germline V gene sequence: CDR1 SQVTM, CDR2 ANQGSEA. Study-level points and caveats: Patients shared TCRs less clearly than mice did, possibly owing to HLA.

The authors extracted RNA and reverse transcribed it into cDNA as the sequencing template. Sequenced by immunoSEQ multiplex PCR; TCRdb stores in-frame clones only, minus some. The data show over 90,000 clones, approximately 52% seen once. This clone was seen a few times. Its antigen is currently unknown. An end of the junction differs from the germline gene, which may be a read error. The origin of this receptor is a human donor in good health. This chain links TRBV29-1 with TRBJ1-6; D gene uncertain. Sequencing was carried out using CD4+ T cells sorted from blood. CDR3 residues: CSVQERDSPLHF. DNA of the CDR3: TGCAGCGTTCAAGAGCGGGATTCACCCCTCCACTTT.